Following are 27 T cell receptor beta chains from one sample sequenced in a study of response to subunit inactivated influenza vaccine. A single record per CDR3 protein comes from TCRdb applying MiXCR to the RT-PCR reads. The table records around 760,000 distinct CDR3 sequences, about 14% of them present only once. The sequencing used PBMCs from blood, collected approximately 15 days before vaccination. The origin of the receptors is a man aged 45-65 years who received an inactivated influenza vaccine.

The gene calls are TRBV27 and TRBJ2-6; D gene ambiguous. This CDR3 region has 12 residues. Germline CDR1 MNHEY, CDR2 SMNVEV (reference sequence). V was shortened by 10 bases and J by 0 bases, with 4 bases between the two germline ends. The DNA of the CDR3 is TGTGCCACCGGCTCTGGGGCCAACGTCCTGACTTTC. Amino acid sequence: CATGSGANVLTF.

This clonotype was seen many times. The gene calls are TRBV27 and TRBJ2-7, with D perhaps TRBD2 (5 bases). Germline assignment: CDR1 MNHEY and CDR2 SMNVEV (reference sequence). CDR3 length: 15 residues. V shed 5 bases and J shed 0 bases, with 14 bases lying between them. CDR3 sequence (DNA): TGTGCCAGCAGTCTCCGACGGACTTACTCCTACGAGCAGTACTTC. It translates to CASSLRRTYSYEQYF.

This clonotype was detected a few times. The chain links TRBV12-3 or TRBV12-4 to TRBJ2-7, with 8 bases identical to TRBD2. The CDR3 is made up of 15 amino acids. V dropped 5 bases and J dropped 0; count of bases not matched to a gene: 6. The CDR3 loop is CASSPQAGASYEQYF. CDR3 DNA: TGTGCCAGCAGTCCTCAAGCGGGGGCCTCCTACGAGCAGTACTTC.

V usage is TRBV9 and J usage is TRBJ2-5, with TRBD1 matching 7 bases. Per the germline V gene, CDR1 is SGDLS and CDR2 is YYNGEE. This CDR3 comprises 15 residues. V trimming: 7 bases; J trimming: 1 base; junction bases outside the gene matches: 10. CDR3 sequence: CASGTTGTFQETQYF. In DNA form, the CDR3 reads TGTGCCAGCGGGACGACAGGGACCTTCCAAGAGACCCAGTACTTC. The full variable domain, in which reference TRBV9 and TRBJ2-5 provide the parts outside the CDR3, is DSGVTQTPKHLITATGQRVTLRCSPRSGDLSVYWYQQSLDQGLQFLIQYYNGEERAKGNILERFSAQQFPDLHSELNLSSLELGDSALYFCASGTTGTFQETQYFGPGTRLLVL.

There are a few counts of this clonotype. This chain joins TRBV15 and TRBJ1-4; possible D gene TRBD1, 6 bases. The CDR3 spans 16 residues. V lost 0 bases, J lost 4 bases, and 12 bases lay in between. Germline lookup yields CDR1 LNHNV and CDR2 YYDKDF (reference sequence). CDR3 amino acids: CATSRDRTALNEKLFF. CDR3 nucleotides: TGTGCCACCAGCAGAGATAGGACAGCCCTTAATGAAAAACTGTTTTTT. The full variable domain, with the rest looked up from reference TRBV15 and TRBJ1-4, is DAMVIQNPRYQVTQFGKPVTLSCSQTLNHNVMYWYQQKSSQAPKLLFHYYDKDFNNEADTPDNFQSRRPNTSFCFLDIRSPGLGDTAMYLCATSRDRTALNEKLFFGSGTQLSVL.

The chain joins TRBV2 to TRBJ2-5; 7 bases match TRBD1. The CDR3 spans 13 residues. The J segment lost 4 bases and the V segment lost 4 bases, leaving 3 bases of the junction unmatched. Looked up from germline, CDR1 is SNHLY and CDR2 is FYNNEI. The DNA for the CDR3 is TGTGCCAGCAGTGGAAACAGGGGAGAGACCCAGTACTTC. The encoded protein is CASSGNRGETQYF.

This sequence joins TRBV6-1 and TRBJ1-1; D uncertain. The CDR3 loop spans 15 amino acids. Germline lookup yields CDR1 MNHNS and CDR2 SASEGT. V dropped 2 bases and J dropped 0 bases, with 10 bases sitting between them. CDR3 protein: CASSERVRMNTEAFF. The CDR3 DNA follows: TGTGCCAGCAGTGAACGGGTCCGCATGAACACTGAAGCTTTCTTT.

This clonotype was seen a few times. The CDR3 DNA sequence: TGTGCCAGCAGCCCGGGACAGGTTTACGGGGAGCTGTTTTTT. Translation: CASSPGQVYGELFF. This sequence joins TRBV6-1 and TRBJ2-2; 8 positions match TRBD1. CDR3 length equals 14 residues. V lost 6 bases to trimming and J lost 7 bases; unmatched junction nucleotides: 7. Germline V gene lookup returns CDR1 MNHNS and CDR2 SASEGT.

This clonotype was seen a few times. The rearrangement links TRBV4-3 to TRBJ2-7; 13 nucleotides line up with TRBD2. This CDR3 is built from 16 residues. V trimming: 3 bases; J trimming: 0 bases; junction bases outside the gene matches: 2. Germline CDR1 is LGHNA and CDR2 is YSLEER. The CDR3 is CASSQGLAGNSYEQYF. CDR3 sequence (DNA): TGCGCCAGCAGCCAGGGACTAGCGGGGAACTCCTACGAGCAGTACTTC.

This clonotype has a handful of counts. The CDR3 DNA reads as TGCGCCAGCAGCCAAGATTGGGGGCCCAACTATGGCTACACCTTC. This sequence encodes CASSQDWGPNYGYTF. The chain couples TRBV4-1 to TRBJ1-2; perhaps TRBD1 as D (6 bases). The germline V gene has CDR1 MGHRA and CDR2 YSYEKL. The CDR3 length is 15 residues. V lost 0 bases and J 2 bases, leaving 10 bases between the germline ends.

The chain combines TRBV12-3 or TRBV12-4 with TRBJ2-5; the match to TRBD2 covers 9 bases. The CDR3 loop spans 17 amino acids. The V and J ends lost 3 bases and 4 bases, in that order; junction bases with no gene match: 12. CDR3: CASSLGIAGAPGETQYF. The CDR3 nucleotides are TGTGCCAGCAGTTTGGGAATAGCGGGGGCCCCCGGAGAGACCCAGTACTTC.

This clonotype has a handful of counts. V is TRBV29-1 and J is TRBJ2-5; the D gene is possibly TRBD2 (6 bases). V was trimmed by 2 bases and J by 1 base, leaving 14 bases between them. The CDR3 runs to 15 residues. CDR1 and CDR2 from the germline V gene are SQVTM and ANQGSEA. Here the CDR3 reads CSVEPSRRAQETQYF. The CDR3 DNA is TGCAGCGTTGAACCCTCCAGGAGGGCCCAAGAGACCCAGTACTTC.

This clonotype occurred many times. This chain connects TRBV7-8 to TRBJ2-1, with 9 bases fitting TRBD2. This CDR3 spans 16 amino acids. CDR1 is SGHVS and CDR2 is FQNEAQ in the germline V gene. V was clipped by 3 bases and J by 3 bases; unmatched bases: 6. The CDR3 sequence is CASSFEAGGLYNEQFF. The CDR3 bases are TGTGCCAGCAGCTTCGAAGCGGGGGGACTCTACAATGAGCAGTTCTTC.

The J gene is TRBJ1-5, the V gene TRBV4-1; D unresolved. Germline V gene lookup returns CDR1 MGHRA and CDR2 YSYEKL. The CDR3 runs 15 residues. Trimming cost V 0 bases and J 4 bases, with 10 bases left between them. CDR3 in DNA: TGCGCCAGCAGCCAAGATTTTGGCCGAAATCAGCCCCAGCATTTT. It specifies CASSQDFGRNQPQHF.

This rearrangement joins TRBV7-2 to TRBJ2-3; no definite D call. Trimming removed 5 bases from V and 2 bases from J, with 8 bases in between. Germline CDR1 and CDR2: SGHTA and FQGNSA. CDR3 length: 13 amino acids. In nucleotides, the CDR3 is TGTGCCAGCAGCGCTCTCTACACAGATACGCAGTATTTT. Amino acid sequence: CASSALYTDTQYF.

This clonotype was seen more than once but under ten times. The V and J genes are TRBV4-2 and TRBJ2-2; D unresolved. This CDR3 comprises 14 residues. Trimming pared 0 bases from V and 3 bases from J, leaving 5 bases between. From germline, CDR1 is LGHNA and CDR2 YNFKEQ. The CDR3 loop reads CASSQDWDTGELFF. As DNA, the CDR3 is TGTGCCAGCAGCCAAGATTGGGACACCGGGGAGCTGTTTTTT.

Details on this clonotype: This may arise from a read error, as a much more abundant clone is one base away. As the CDR3 is not closed by the conserved phenylalanine or tryptophan, this likely results from a read error. The chain uses TRBV6-2 or TRBV6-3 and TRBJ2-7; D may be TRBD1 (6 bases). Trimming cost V 7 bases and J 6 bases, with 10 bases left between them. The CDR3 totals 11 residues. The germline gives CDR1 MNHEY, CDR2 SVGEGT. CDR3 residues: CASTQGGEQYI. In nucleotides, the CDR3 is TGTGCCAGCACACAGGGCGGCGAGCAGTACATC.

In this sample, this clonotype turned up a few times. The V and J genes are TRBV4-3 and TRBJ1-4; D is undetermined. Germline V CDR1 and CDR2: LGHNA, YSLEER. V lost 0 bases and J 10 bases, leaving 18 bases between the germline ends. The CDR3 is 16 residues long. The DNA of the CDR3 is TGCGCCAGCAGCCAAGAGCCCAAGTTTGGTACCGGAAAACTGTTTTTT. It codes for CASSQEPKFGTGKLFF.

The chain carries TRBV6-1 and TRBJ2-5, with 7 bases identical to TRBD2. Germline CDR1 MNHNS, CDR2 SASEGT. V lost 7 bases and J lost 2; bases outside the gene matches: 13. The CDR3 loop spans 16 amino acids. The CDR3 loop is CASTPFGRGRQETQYF. CDR3 sequence (DNA): TGTGCCAGCACCCCGTTCGGGCGGGGGAGACAAGAGACCCAGTACTTC.

CDR3 sequence: CATSREVWRERGDTQYF. CDR3 DNA sequence: TGTGCCACCAGCAGAGAAGTCTGGCGGGAGCGGGGAGATACGCAGTATTTT. The chain uses TRBV15 and TRBJ2-3; 7 bases line up with TRBD2. This CDR3 is built from 17 residues. The V gene's germline CDR1 is LNHNV and CDR2 YYDKDF (reference sequence). V trimming: 0 bases; J trimming: 5 bases; junction bases outside the gene matches: 11.

This sequence joins TRBV29-1 and TRBJ2-1; possible D gene TRBD1, 5 bases. CDR1 and CDR2 (germline): SQVTM, ANQGSEA. V lost 0 bases to trimming and J lost 7 bases, with 16 bases between them. CDR3 length: 15 residues. The CDR3 DNA reads TGCAGCGTTGAAGAAGGCGTTCGGGCAGGGAATGAGCAGTTCTTC. Amino acid sequence: CSVEEGVRAGNEQFF.

CDR3 in DNA: TGCAGTGCTAGGACGGGAGGTCCCGATACGCAGTATTTT. This gives the protein CSARTGGPDTQYF. The chain employs TRBV20-1 and TRBJ2-3; the match to TRBD2 covers 7 bases. The length of the CDR3 is 13 residues. J gave up 6 bases and V 3 bases, and 6 bases lay outside the gene matches. Germline V gene data show CDR1 as DFQATT and CDR2 as SNEGSKA (reference sequence).

This clonotype was counted a few times. V is TRBV5-1 and J is TRBJ2-5; D call uncertain. Germline lookup yields CDR1 SGHRS and CDR2 YFSETQ. The V end was cut by 7 bases, the J end by 5 bases, with 6 bases between. The CDR3 sequence is 10 residues long. Here the CDR3 reads CASGFETQYF. Written as DNA, the CDR3 is TGCGCCAGCGGTTTCGAGACCCAGTACTTC.

V is TRBV28 and J is TRBJ2-1; 16 nucleotides match TRBD2. V was pared by 4 bases and J by 7 bases, with 10 bases of the junction left unmatched. Per germline, CDR1 MDHEN and CDR2 SYDVKM. The CDR3 is 18 amino acids. Here the CDR3 reads CASSSMPGTSGRANEQFF. For the CDR3, the DNA is TGTGCCAGCAGTTCTATGCCCGGGACTAGCGGGAGGGCGAATGAGCAGTTCTTC.

J is TRBJ2-7 and V is TRBV7-2, with D unresolved. With 3 bases removed from V and 3 bases from J, the gap between germline ends came to 12 bases. The CDR3 consists of 14 residues. Germline assignment: CDR1 SGHTA and CDR2 FQGNSA. Here the CDR3 reads CASSFWRLSYEQYF. The CDR3, as DNA: TGTGCCAGCAGCTTCTGGCGTCTCAGCTACGAGCAGTACTTC.

This clonotype has at least ten counts. The chain's CDR3 is CASSLVRKELFF. In DNA form, the CDR3 reads TGTGCCAGCAGTTTAGTCCGAAAGGAGCTGTTTTTT. The chain links TRBV12-3 or TRBV12-4 to TRBJ2-2; no clear D gene. V was clipped by 1 base and J by 10 bases, with 7 bases between them. This CDR3 contains 12 residues.

The chain has TRBV28 and TRBJ1-5, with D perhaps TRBD1 (6 bases). This CDR3 is 18 amino acids long. The germline V gene encodes CDR1 MDHEN and CDR2 SYDVKM. Trimming removed 6 bases from V and 0 bases from J, with 21 bases in between. The CDR3 loop is CASSPPVGDIYSNQPQHF. Written as DNA, the CDR3 is TGTGCCAGCAGCCCGCCGGTAGGGGACATTTATAGCAATCAGCCCCAGCATTTT.